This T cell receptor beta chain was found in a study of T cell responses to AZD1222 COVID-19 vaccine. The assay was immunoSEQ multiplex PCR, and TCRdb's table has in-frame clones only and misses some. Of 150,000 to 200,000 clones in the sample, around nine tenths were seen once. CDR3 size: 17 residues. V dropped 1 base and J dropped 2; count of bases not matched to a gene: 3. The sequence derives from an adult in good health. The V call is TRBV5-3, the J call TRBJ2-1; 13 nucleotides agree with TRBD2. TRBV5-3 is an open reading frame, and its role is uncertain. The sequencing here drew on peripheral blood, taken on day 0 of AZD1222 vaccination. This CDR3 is CARSLCTSGRAYNEQFF. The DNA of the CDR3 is TGTGCCAGAAGCTTGTGTACTAGCGGGAGGGCCTACAATGAGCAGTTCTTC.